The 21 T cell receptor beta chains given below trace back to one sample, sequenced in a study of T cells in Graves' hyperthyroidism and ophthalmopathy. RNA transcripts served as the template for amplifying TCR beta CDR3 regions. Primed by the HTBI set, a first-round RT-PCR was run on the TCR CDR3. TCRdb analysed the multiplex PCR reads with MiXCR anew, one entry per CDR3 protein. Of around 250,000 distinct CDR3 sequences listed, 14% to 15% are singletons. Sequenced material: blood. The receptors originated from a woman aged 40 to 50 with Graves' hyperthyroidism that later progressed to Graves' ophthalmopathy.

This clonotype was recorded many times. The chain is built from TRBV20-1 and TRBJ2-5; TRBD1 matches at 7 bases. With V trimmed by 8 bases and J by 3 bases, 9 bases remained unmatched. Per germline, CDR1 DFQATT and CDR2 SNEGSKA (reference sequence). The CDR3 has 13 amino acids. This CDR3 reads CSHLPGTEETQYF. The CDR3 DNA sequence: TGCAGTCATCTACCCGGGACAGAAGAGACCCAGTACTTC.

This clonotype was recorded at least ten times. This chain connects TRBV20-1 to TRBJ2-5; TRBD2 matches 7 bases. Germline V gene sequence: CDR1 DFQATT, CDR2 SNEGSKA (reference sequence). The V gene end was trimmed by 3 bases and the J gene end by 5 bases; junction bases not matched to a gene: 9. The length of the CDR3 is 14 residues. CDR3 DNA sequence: TGCAGTGCTAGTACTGCGGGAGTTAAGGAGACCCAGTACTTC. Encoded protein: CSASTAGVKETQYF.

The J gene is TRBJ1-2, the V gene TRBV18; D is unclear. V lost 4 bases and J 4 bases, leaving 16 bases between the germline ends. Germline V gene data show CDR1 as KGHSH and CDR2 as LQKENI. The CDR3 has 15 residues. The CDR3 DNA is TGTGCCAGCTCACGAATCACGTCTTTTGGCTATGGCTACACCTTC. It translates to CASSRITSFGYGYTF. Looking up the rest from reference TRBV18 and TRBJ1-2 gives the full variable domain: NAGVMQNPRHLVRRRGQEARLRCSPMKGHSHVYWYRQLPEEGLKFMVYLQKENIIDESGMPKERFSAEFPKEGPSILRIQQVVRGDSAAYFCASSRITSFGYGYTFGSGTRLTVV.

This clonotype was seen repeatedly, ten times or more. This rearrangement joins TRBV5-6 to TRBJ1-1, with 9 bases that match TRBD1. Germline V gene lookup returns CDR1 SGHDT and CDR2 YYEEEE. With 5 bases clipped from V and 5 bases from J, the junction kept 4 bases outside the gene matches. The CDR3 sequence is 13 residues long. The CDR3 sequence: CASRNGQGTEAFF. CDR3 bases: TGTGCCAGCAGAAACGGACAGGGGACTGAAGCTTTCTTT.

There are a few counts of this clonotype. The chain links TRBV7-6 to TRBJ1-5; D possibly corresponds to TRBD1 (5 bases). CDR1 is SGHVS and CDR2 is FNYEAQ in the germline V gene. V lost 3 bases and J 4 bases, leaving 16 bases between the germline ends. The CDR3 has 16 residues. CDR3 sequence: CASSLGWGGGNQPQHF. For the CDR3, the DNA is TGTGCCAGCAGCTTGGGATGGGGGGGAGGTAATCAGCCCCAGCATTTT. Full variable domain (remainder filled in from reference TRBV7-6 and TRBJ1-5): GAGVSQSPRYKVTKRGQDVALRCDPISGHVSLYWYRQALGQGPEFLTYFNYEAQQDKSGLPNDRFSAERPEGSISTLTIQRTEQRDSAMYRCASSLGWGGGNQPQHFGDGTRLSIL.

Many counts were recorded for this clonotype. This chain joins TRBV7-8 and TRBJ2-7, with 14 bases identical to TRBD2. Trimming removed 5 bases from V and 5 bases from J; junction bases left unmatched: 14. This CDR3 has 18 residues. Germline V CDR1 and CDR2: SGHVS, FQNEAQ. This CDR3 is CASSLKRIGTSGRNEQYF. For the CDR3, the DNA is TGTGCCAGCAGCCTCAAAAGAATCGGGACTAGCGGGAGAAACGAGCAGTACTTC.

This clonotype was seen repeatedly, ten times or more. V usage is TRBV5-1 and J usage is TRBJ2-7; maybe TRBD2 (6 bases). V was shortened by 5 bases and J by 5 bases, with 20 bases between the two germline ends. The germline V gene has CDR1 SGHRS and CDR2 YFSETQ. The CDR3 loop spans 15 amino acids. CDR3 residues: CASSKAGGSFHEQYF. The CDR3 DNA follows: TGCGCCAGCAGTAAAGCCGGGGGTTCGTTCCACGAGCAGTACTTC.

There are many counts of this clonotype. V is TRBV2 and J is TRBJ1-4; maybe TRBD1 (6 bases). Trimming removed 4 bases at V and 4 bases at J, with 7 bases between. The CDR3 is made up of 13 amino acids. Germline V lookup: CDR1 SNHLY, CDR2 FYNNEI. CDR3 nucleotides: TGTGCCAGCAGTGGACAGGTTAATGAAAAACTGTTTTTT. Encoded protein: CASSGQVNEKLFF.

CDR3 sequence reads: CAIGGQEGPEAFF. The CDR3 nucleotides read TGTGCCATCGGGGGACAGGAAGGGCCTGAAGCTTTCTTT. The chain carries TRBV10-3 and TRBJ1-1, with 8 bases aligning to TRBD1. The V gene end was trimmed by 8 bases and the J gene end by 6 bases; junction bases not matched to a gene: 8. CDR1 and CDR2 (germline): ENHRY, SYGVKD. This CDR3 is built from 13 residues.

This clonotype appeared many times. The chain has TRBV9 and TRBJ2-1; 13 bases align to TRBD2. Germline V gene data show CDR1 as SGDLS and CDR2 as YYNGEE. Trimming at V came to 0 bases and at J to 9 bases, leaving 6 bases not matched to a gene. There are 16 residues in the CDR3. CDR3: CASSVEGLAGASEQFF. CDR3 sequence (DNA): TGTGCCAGCAGCGTAGAAGGACTAGCGGGAGCAAGTGAGCAGTTCTTC.

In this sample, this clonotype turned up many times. In DNA form, the CDR3 reads TGTGCCAGCAGTCCCTACCCAGATACGCAGTATTTT. Its protein is CASSPYPDTQYF. This sequence joins TRBV12-3 or TRBV12-4 and TRBJ2-3; no reliable D call. The CDR3 is made up of 12 amino acids. The V end lost 5 bases, the J end lost 4 bases, and 7 bases lay between the germline ends.

The CDR3 spells CASSHRDREREKLFF. The CDR3 DNA reads as TGTGCCAGCAGCCACCGGGACAGGGAAAGAGAAAAACTGTTTTTT. V and J are TRBV7-9 and TRBJ1-4; 9 nucleotides line up with TRBD1. This CDR3 is 15 amino acids long. Germline V gene data show CDR1 as SEHNR and CDR2 as FQNEAQ (reference sequence). V shed 5 bases, J shed 8 bases, and the junction held 9 bases outside the gene matches.

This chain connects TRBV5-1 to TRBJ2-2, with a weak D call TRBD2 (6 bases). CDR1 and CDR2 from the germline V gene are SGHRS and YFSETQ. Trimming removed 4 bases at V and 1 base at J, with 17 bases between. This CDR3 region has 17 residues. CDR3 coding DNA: TGCGCCAGCAGCCCGATGGAGGGTAGCGGGAACACCGGGGAGCTGTTTTTT. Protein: CASSPMEGSGNTGELFF.

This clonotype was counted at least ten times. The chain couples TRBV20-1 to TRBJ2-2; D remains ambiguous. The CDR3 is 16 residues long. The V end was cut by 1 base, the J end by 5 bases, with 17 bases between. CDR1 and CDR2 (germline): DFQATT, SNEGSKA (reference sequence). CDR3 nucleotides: TGCAGTGCTAGAGGCGTAAGCGCGGCTGTGACCGGGGAGCTGTTTTTT. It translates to CSARGVSAAVTGELFF.

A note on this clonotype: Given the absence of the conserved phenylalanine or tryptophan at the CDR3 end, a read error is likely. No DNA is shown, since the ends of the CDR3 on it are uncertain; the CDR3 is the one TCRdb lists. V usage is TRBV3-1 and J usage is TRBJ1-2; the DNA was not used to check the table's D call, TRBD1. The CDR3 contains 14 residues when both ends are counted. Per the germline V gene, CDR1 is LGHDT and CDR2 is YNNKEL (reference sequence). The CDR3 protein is CASSPGGGAYGCTL.

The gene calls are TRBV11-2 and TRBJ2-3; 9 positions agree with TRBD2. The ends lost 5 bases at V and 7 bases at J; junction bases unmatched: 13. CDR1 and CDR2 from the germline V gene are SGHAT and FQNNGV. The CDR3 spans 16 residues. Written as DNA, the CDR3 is TGTGCCAGCAGCCCTATGACCGGACTAGCGATGAATACGCAGTATTTT. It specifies CASSPMTGLAMNTQYF.

The DNA of the CDR3 is TGTGCCAGCAGTGGTACAGGGGGGTTGGAGACCCAGTACTTC. It encodes CASSGTGGLETQYF. The V gene is TRBV6-2 or TRBV6-3, the J gene TRBJ2-5; 8 positions match TRBD1. Germline V lookup: CDR1 MNHEY, CDR2 SVGEGT. The trim removed 5 bases at V and 5 bases at J, leaving 7 bases unmatched. The CDR3 covers 14 residues.

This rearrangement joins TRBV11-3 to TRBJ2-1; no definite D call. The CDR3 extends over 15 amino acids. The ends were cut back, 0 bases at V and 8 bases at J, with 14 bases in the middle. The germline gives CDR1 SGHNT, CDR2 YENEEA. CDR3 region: CASSLDRQSVYEQFF. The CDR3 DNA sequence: TGTGCCAGCAGCTTAGACCGCCAAAGCGTCTATGAGCAGTTCTTC.

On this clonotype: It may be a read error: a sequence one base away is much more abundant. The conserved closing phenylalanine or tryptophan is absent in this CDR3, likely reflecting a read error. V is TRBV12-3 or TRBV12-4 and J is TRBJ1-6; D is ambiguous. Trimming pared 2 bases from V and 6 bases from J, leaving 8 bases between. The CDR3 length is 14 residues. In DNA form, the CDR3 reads TGTGCCAGCAGTTTACAAGCCCGTAATTCACCCCTCCACCTT. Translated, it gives CASSLQARNSPLHL.

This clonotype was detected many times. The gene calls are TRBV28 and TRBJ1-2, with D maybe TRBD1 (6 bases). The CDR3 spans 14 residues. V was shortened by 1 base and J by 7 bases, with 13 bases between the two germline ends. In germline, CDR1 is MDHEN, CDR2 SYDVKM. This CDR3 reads CASSLLAGAGGYTF. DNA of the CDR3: TGTGCCAGCAGTTTATTAGCAGGGGCAGGTGGCTACACCTTC.

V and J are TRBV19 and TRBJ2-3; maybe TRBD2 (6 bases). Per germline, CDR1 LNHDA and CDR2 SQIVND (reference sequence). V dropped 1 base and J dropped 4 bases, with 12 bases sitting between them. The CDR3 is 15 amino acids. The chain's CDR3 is CASSIGVSSADTQYF. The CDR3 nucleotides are TGTGCCAGTAGTATAGGGGTGTCTAGCGCAGATACGCAGTATTTT. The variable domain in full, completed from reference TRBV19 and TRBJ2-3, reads DGGITQSPKYLFRKEGQNVTLSCEQNLNHDAMYWYRQDPGQGLRLIYYSQIVNDFQKGDIAEGYSVSREKKESFPLTVTSAQKNPTAFYLCASSIGVSSADTQYFGPGTRLTVL.